This T cell receptor (beta chain) originates from a study of cytomegalovirus exposure and HLA in healthy donors. General study points: As a later analysis revealed, most CMV-associated TCR beta chains appeared HLA-restricted. When a later analysis was performed, an Asian-associated ancestry cluster reportedly had fewer N-insertions than the approximately 600-donor mean.

Regarding donors, all were healthy bone marrow donors. Germline-derived CDR1 and CDR2 are SEHNR and FQNEAQ (reference sequence). The length of the CDR3 is 15 residues. V shed 3 bases, J shed 1 base, and the junction held 5 bases outside the gene matches. 13 Jbeta primers and 60 Vbeta primers were used for the PCR. Assay: immunoSEQ multiplex PCR; the TCRdb copy retains only in-frame clones and omits some. The table shows 150,000 to 200,000 clones, with about an eighth occurring only once. This clone was seen ten or more times. The antigen is unknown. Additional DNA sequences in this sample encode the identical CDR3.

Sequencing used PBMCs. This receptor was identified in a man aged 50-59 years in good health and CMV-seropositive. The rearrangement uses TRBV7-9 and TRBJ1-1; 7 nucleotides agree with TRBD1. The CDR3 protein is CASSLRQGKNTEAFF. In DNA form, the CDR3 reads TGTGCCAGCAGCTTGCGACAGGGTAAGAACACTGAAGCTTTCTTT. The full variable domain, rest sourced from reference TRBV7-9 and TRBJ1-1, is DTGVSQNPRHKITKRGQNVTFRCDPISEHNRLYWYRQTLGQGPEFLTYFQNEAQLEKSRLLSDRFSAERPKGSFSTLEIQRTEQGDSAMYLCASSLRQGKNTEAFFGQGTRLTVV.